The 9 T cell receptor beta chains reported below all come from one sample, sequenced in a study of T cell clonotyping in hematopoietic cell transplantation. Profiling relied on immunoSEQ multiplex PCR, and the TCRdb table lists in-frame clones only, not all of them. The sample records some 4,000 clones, around three quarters being singletons. Sequencing used peripheral blood mononuclear cells, obtained 100 days after allogeneic stem cell transplant. These receptors came from a male patient in his fifties who had an allogeneic stem cell transplant from an unrelated donor, so the T cells may come from the graft donor. Some clones in this sample may be carry-over from other donors' samples.

The rearrangement links TRBV5-1 to TRBJ1-2; D is ambiguous. Trimming took 0 bases from V and 6 from J, leaving 12 bases between them. CDR3 length: 14 residues. CDR1 and CDR2 from the germline V gene are SGHRS and YFSETQ. The CDR3 loop is CASSLEIAGHGYTF. CDR3 sequence (DNA): TGCGCCAGCAGCTTGGAGATCGCAGGACATGGCTACACCTTC.

V and J are TRBV19 and TRBJ1-5; D not resolved. Germline V lookup: CDR1 LNHDA, CDR2 SQIVND (reference sequence). The V end lost 5 bases, the J end lost 1 base, and 12 bases lay between the germline ends. This CDR3 spans 15 amino acids. DNA for the CDR3: TGTGCCAGTAGTGTTCCCAGGCCGAGCAATCAGCCCCAGCATTTT. Amino acid sequence: CASSVPRPSNQPQHF.

This chain links TRBV10-3 with TRBJ2-1; D may match TRBD1 or TRBD2 (6 bases each). Germline V gene data show CDR1 as ENHRY and CDR2 as SYGVKD. Trimming cost V 4 bases and J 6 bases, with 7 bases left between them. This CDR3 is 12 amino acids long. In DNA form, the CDR3 reads TGTGCCATCAGTGGGGGGGCCAATGAGCAGTTCTTC. Protein product: CAISGGANEQFF.

The chain couples TRBV6-1 to TRBJ1-4; 8 bases map to TRBD1. J gave up 6 bases and V 0 bases, and 12 bases lay outside the gene matches. The CDR3 length is 18 residues. Germline values: CDR1 MNHNS, CDR2 SASEGT. The CDR3: CASSEAQGALGADEKLFF. The CDR3, as DNA: TGTGCCAGCAGTGAAGCTCAGGGGGCGCTGGGGGCGGATGAAAAACTGTTTTTT.

The V call is TRBV29-1, the J call TRBJ2-1; 9 positions agree with TRBD2. This CDR3 comprises 14 residues. In germline, CDR1 is SQVTM, CDR2 ANQGSEA. With 4 bases clipped from V and 9 bases from J, the junction kept 10 bases outside the gene matches. The CDR3, as DNA: TGCAGCGTTGGTCGTGGCGGGGGGGCAGGTGAGCAGTTCTTC. As protein: CSVGRGGGAGEQFF.

By sample fraction, this clone is large (0.1 to 1%). This chain uses TRBV27 with TRBJ2-2; possibly TRBD1 or TRBD2 for D (6 bases each). This CDR3 is 15 amino acids long. V lost 3 bases and J lost 7, with 15 bases in between. Per the germline V gene, CDR1 is MNHEY and CDR2 is SMNVEV (reference sequence). This CDR3 reads CASSFGGGKGGELFF. As DNA, the CDR3 is TGTGCCAGCAGTTTCGGAGGGGGTAAGGGCGGGGAGCTGTTTTTT.

The chain joins TRBV4-1 to TRBJ2-2, with D perhaps matching TRBD1 or TRBD2 (5 bases each). The germline V gene has CDR1 MGHRA and CDR2 YSYEKL. The CDR3 has 14 amino acids. V dropped 2 bases and J dropped 9 bases, with 13 bases sitting between them. Here the CDR3 reads CASSQPDWGRELFF. The CDR3 DNA reads as TGCGCCAGCAGCCAACCGGACTGGGGCAGGGAGCTGTTTTTT.

This chain links TRBV6-5 with TRBJ2-5; D is undetermined. The tail of the sequence fits TRBJ2-7 better, so the J call may be wrong. The CDR3 loop spans 11 amino acids. Per germline, CDR1 MNHEY and CDR2 SVGAGI. The CDR3 spells CASQASYEQYF. For the CDR3, the DNA is TGTGCCAGCCAGGCATCCTACGAGCAGTACTTC.

The V gene is TRBV29-1, the J gene TRBJ1-3; D is undetermined. The V and J ends lost 4 bases and 2 bases respectively, with 6 bases between them. The CDR3 length is 12 residues. Germline CDR1 reads SQVTM; CDR2 reads ANQGSEA. The CDR3 protein is CSVVGTGNTIYF. In DNA form, the CDR3 reads TGCAGCGTTGTGGGGACTGGAAACACCATATATTTT.